The source of this TCR beta chain is a study of beta chain features in type 1 diabetes. The table lists this clone with a few counts. Antigen: not known. General study results and limits: In all four CD4+ subsets, TCRB CDR3 length was significantly, moderately reduced in type 1 diabetes. Shorter templates might be favored by PCR, equally in patients and controls.

Investigators reverse transcribed all isolated RNA, so they sequenced expressed TCRB transcripts. Here immunoSEQ multiplex PCR was the method, and the copy in TCRdb shows in-frame clones only, minus some. The table records about 200,000 clones, approximately 10% of them present only once. Germline CDR1 reads SGHRS; CDR2 reads YFSETQ. V was pared by 3 bases and J by 1 base, with 6 bases between. This CDR3 comprises 13 residues. V usage is TRBV5-1 and J usage is TRBJ2-3; no definite D call. Sequencing was performed on central memory CD4+ T cells from blood. The receptor was isolated from a man between 18 and 29 years old in good health. The CDR3 sequence is CASSSSGTDTQYF. CDR3 nucleotides: TGCGCCAGCAGCTCCAGCGGCACAGATACGCAGTATTTT.